Reported below is one T cell receptor beta chain. The data originate from a study of cytomegalovirus exposure and HLA in healthy donors. Germline lookup yields CDR1 ENHRY and CDR2 SYGVKD. This CDR3 contains 16 residues. The V and J ends lost 4 bases and 7 bases, in that order; junction bases with no gene match: 9. This PCR relied on a set of 60 Vbeta primers and 13 Jbeta primers. Produced via immunoSEQ multiplex PCR; TCRdb's table is partial and in-frame only. The sample holds around 150,000 clones, approximately 80% seen once. V usage is TRBV10-3 and J usage is TRBJ2-2; 10 bases map to TRBD1. The clonotype comes from a man between 35 and 55 years old in good health and CMV-seronegative. Material for sequencing was PBMCs. The CDR3 loop is CAISGVPGQGIGELFF. CDR3 DNA sequence: TGTGCCATCAGTGGTGTCCCGGGACAGGGGATCGGGGAGCTGTTTTTT.